These 10 T cell receptor beta chains originate from one sample sequenced in a study of blood T cell repertoires in COVID-19. TCRdb keeps only in-frame clones here, not all; method: immunoSEQ multiplex PCR. Here the sample spans 150,000 or so clones, over 60% being singletons. Sequenced material: peripheral blood. The receptors come from a man older than 75 with acute or convalescent COVID-19.

CDR3 sequence (DNA): TGTGCCAGCAGTCGACAGAACTACGAGCAGTACGTC. Amino acid sequence: CASSRQNYEQYV. The chain is built from TRBV6-5 and TRBJ2-7, with a possible D match to TRBD1 (5 bases). V lost 5 bases, J lost 3 bases, and 8 bases lay in between. This CDR3 contains 12 residues. Germline loops: CDR1 MNHEY, CDR2 SVGAGI.

This chain uses TRBV12-3 or TRBV12-4 with TRBJ2-7; 7 bases are a match to TRBD1. The CDR3 runs 13 residues. Trimming removed 6 bases from V and 9 bases from J; junction bases left unmatched: 11. The CDR3 region has the DNA TGTGCCAGCAGCCCACTACAGGGGTTGAGGCAGTACGTC. It specifies CASSPLQGLRQYV.

The sample holds a few counts of this clone. The V and J genes are TRBV3-1 (or the pseudogene TRBV3-2) and TRBJ1-2; no clear D. The CDR3 is made up of 13 amino acids. V lost 4 bases, J lost 6 bases, and 12 bases lay in between. Germline V gives CDR1 LGHDT, CDR2 YNNKEL (reference sequence). CDR3 DNA sequence: TGTGCCAGCAGCCTTCTGTTCGGGGATGGCTACACCTTC. As protein: CASSLLFGDGYTF.

The rearrangement joins TRBV24-1 to TRBJ2-1, with D maybe TRBD2 (5 bases). Germline values: CDR1 KGHDR, CDR2 SFDVKD. The CDR3 runs 15 residues. The V end was cut by 3 bases, the J end by 7 bases, with 15 bases between. The CDR3 DNA follows: TGTGCCACCAGTGATCGGACTCTTGCGGCGAATGAGCAGTTCTTC. Its translation is CATSDRTLAANEQFF.

The chain recombines TRBV12-3 or TRBV12-4 with TRBJ2-7; perhaps TRBD1 as D (6 bases). Trimming shortened V by 9 bases and J by 0 bases, and 12 bases separated the two germline ends. There are 13 residues in the CDR3. This CDR3 is CASGGQNSYEQYF. The CDR3 nucleotides are TGTGCCAGTGGGGGACAAAACTCCTACGAGCAGTACTTC.

The chain is built from TRBV5-1 and TRBJ1-5, with D possibly matching TRBD1 (5 bases). This CDR3 region has 14 residues. V dropped 0 bases and J dropped 1 base, with 5 bases sitting between them. CDR1 SGHRS and CDR2 YFSETQ come from the germline V gene. CDR3 sequence (DNA): TGCGCCAGCAGCTTGGGGGGCAGCAATCAGCCCCAGCATTTT. Amino acid sequence: CASSLGGSNQPQHF.

This clone was recorded a few times. The chain recombines TRBV4-2 with TRBJ2-2; 7 bases are a match to TRBD1. J lost 2 bases, V lost 2 bases, and 5 bases had no gene match. The germline gives CDR1 LGHNA, CDR2 YNFKEQ. The CDR3 runs 16 residues. The CDR3 sequence is CASSQTGTVNTGELFF. The CDR3 region has the DNA TGTGCCAGCAGCCAAACCGGGACAGTAAACACCGGGGAGCTGTTTTTT.

This clone appeared a single time. The rearrangement uses TRBV9 and TRBJ2-7, with D possibly TRBD2 on 6 matching bases. CDR3 length: 11 residues. V lost 7 bases, J lost 5 bases, and 10 bases lay in between. Germline CDR1 reads SGDLS; CDR2 reads YYNGEE. The CDR3 nucleotides read TGTGCCAGCGGGGGGATCCACGAGCAGTACGTC. Its translation is CASGGIHEQYV.

The chain carries TRBV5-4 and TRBJ2-3, with D possibly matching TRBD2 (5 bases). The V and J ends lost 4 bases and 1 base respectively, with 16 bases between them. The germline gives CDR1 SGHNT, CDR2 YYREEE (reference sequence). CDR3 length: 16 amino acids. In DNA form, the CDR3 reads TGTGCCAGCAGCCCCGATATGCCCGGGGGCACAGATACGCAGTATTTT. Translating it yields CASSPDMPGGTDTQYF.

The chain uses TRBV6-6 and TRBJ2-5, with D possibly being TRBD2 (5 bases). Germline V lookup: CDR1 MNHNY, CDR2 SVGAGI (reference sequence). The CDR3 has 14 amino acids. With 0 bases removed from V and 5 bases from J, the gap between germline ends came to 10 bases. The CDR3 bases are TGTGCCAGCAGTTACTCCCGGGAATCGGAGACCCAGTACTTC. Translation: CASSYSRESETQYF.